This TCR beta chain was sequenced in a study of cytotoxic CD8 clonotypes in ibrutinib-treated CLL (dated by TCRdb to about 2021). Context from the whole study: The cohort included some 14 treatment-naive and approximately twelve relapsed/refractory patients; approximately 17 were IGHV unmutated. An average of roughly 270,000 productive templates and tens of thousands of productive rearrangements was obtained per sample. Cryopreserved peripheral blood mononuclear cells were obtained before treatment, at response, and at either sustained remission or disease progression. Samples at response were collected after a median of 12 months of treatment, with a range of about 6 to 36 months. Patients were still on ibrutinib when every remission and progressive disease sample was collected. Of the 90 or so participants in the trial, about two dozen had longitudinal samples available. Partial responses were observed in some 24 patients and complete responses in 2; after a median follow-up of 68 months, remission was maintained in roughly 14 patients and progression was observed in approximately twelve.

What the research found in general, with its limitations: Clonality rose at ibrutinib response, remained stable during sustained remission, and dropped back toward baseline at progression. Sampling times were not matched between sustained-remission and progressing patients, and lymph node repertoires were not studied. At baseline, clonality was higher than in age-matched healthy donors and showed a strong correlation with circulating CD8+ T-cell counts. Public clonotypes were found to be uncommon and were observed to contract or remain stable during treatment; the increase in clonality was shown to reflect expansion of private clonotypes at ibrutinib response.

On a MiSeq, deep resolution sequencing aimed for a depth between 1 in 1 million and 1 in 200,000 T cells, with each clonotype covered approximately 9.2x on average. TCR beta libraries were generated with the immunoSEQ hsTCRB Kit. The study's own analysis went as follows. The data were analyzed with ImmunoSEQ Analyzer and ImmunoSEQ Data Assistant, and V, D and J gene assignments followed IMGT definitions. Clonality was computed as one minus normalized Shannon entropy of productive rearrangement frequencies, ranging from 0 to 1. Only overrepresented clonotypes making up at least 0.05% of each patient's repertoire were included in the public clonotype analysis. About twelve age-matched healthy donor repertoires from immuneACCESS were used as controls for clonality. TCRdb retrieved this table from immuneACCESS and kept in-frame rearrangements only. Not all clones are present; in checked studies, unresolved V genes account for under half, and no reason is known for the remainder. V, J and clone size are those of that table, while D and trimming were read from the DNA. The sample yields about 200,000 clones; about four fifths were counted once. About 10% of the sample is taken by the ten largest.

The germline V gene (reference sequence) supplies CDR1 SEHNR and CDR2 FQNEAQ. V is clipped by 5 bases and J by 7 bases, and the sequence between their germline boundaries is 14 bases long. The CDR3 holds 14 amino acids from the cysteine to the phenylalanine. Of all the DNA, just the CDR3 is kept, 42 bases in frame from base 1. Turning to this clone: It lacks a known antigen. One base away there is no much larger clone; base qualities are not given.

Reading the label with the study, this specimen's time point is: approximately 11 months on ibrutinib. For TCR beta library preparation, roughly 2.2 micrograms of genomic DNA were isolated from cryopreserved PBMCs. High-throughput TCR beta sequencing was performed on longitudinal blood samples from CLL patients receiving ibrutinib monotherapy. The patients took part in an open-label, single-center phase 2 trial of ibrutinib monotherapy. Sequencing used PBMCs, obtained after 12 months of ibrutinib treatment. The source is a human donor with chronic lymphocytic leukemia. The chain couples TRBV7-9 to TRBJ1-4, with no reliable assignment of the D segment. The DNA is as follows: TGTGCCAGCAGCCCCCGTGGGGTTACTGAAAAACTGTTTTTT. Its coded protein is CASSPRGVTEKLFF.